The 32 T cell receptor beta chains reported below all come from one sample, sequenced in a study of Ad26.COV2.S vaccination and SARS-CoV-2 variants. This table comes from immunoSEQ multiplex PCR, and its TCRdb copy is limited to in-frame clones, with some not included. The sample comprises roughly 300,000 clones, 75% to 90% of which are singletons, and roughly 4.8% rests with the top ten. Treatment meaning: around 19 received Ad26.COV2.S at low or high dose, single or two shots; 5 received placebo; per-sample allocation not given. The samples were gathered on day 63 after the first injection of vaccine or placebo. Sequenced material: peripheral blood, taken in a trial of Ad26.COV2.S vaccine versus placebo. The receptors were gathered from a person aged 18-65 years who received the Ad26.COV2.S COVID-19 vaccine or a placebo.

The chain's CDR3 is CASSILAGNQPQHF. In nucleotides, the CDR3 is TGTGCCAGTAGTATATTGGCAGGGAATCAGCCCCAGCATTTT. This rearrangement joins TRBV19 to TRBJ1-5; tentative D call: TRBD1 (5 bases). The CDR3 is 14 amino acids. The germline CDR1 and CDR2 sequences are LNHDA and SQIVND (reference sequence). Trimming removed 2 bases at V and 4 bases at J, with 9 bases between.

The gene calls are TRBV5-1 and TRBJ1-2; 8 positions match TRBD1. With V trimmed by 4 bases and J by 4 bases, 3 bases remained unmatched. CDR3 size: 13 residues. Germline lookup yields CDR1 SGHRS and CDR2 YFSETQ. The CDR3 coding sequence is TGCGCCAGCAGCAACGGACAGGGCTATGGCTACACCTTC. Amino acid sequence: CASSNGQGYGYTF.

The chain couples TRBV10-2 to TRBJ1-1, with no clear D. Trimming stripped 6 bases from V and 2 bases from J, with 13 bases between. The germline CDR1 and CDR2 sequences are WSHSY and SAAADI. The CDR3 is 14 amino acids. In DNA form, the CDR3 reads TGCGCCAGCAGGGGATTTGAGGGAAACACTGAAGCTTTCTTT. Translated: CASRGFEGNTEAFF.

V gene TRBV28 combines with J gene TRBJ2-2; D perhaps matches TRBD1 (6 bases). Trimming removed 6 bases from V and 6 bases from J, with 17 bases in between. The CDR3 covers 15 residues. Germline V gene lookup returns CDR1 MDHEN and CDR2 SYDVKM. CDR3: CASSSEFTGSGELFF. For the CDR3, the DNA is TGTGCCAGCAGCTCCGAATTTACAGGGTCCGGGGAGCTGTTTTTT.

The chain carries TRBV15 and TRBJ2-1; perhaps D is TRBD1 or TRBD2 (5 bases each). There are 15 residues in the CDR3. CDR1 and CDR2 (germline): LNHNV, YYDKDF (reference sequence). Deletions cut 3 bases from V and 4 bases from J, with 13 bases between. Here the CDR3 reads CATSSPRDGYNEQFF. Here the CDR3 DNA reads TGTGCCACCAGCAGCCCCCGGGACGGTTACAATGAGCAGTTCTTC.

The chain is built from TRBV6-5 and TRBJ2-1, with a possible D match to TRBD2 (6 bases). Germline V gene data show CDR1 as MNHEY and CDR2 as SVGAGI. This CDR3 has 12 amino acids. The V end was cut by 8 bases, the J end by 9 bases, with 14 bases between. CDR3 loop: CASRLANGEQFF. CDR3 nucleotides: TGTGCCAGCCGCCTAGCGAACGGTGAGCAGTTCTTC.

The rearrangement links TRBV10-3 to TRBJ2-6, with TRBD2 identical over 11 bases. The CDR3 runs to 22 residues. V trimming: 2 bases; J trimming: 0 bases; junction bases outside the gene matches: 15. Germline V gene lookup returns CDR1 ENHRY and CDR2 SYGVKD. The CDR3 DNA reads TGTGCCATCAGTGAGCGGGGGACTAGCGGTGTCCTGCCCAACTCTGGGGCCAACGTCCTGACTTTC. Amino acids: CAISERGTSGVLPNSGANVLTF.

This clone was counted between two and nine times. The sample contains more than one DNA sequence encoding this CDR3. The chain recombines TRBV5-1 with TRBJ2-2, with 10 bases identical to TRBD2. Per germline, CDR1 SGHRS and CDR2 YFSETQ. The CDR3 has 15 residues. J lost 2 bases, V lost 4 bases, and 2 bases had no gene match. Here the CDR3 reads CASSRTSGNTGELFF. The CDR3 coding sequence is TGCGCCAGCAGCAGGACTAGCGGTAACACCGGGGAGCTGTTTTTT.

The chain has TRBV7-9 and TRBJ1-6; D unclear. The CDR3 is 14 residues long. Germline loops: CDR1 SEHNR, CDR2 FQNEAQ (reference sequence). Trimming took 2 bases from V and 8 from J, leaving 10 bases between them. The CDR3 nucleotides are TGTGCCAGCAGCTTACCCACCCAGGATTCACCCCTCCACTTT. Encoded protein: CASSLPTQDSPLHF.

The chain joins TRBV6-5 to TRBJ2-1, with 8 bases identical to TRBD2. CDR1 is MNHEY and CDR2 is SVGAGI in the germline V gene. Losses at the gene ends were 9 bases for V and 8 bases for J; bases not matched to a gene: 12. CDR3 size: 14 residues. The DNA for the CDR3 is TGTGCCAGTTCTATCGCGGGAGGTCGCGATGAGCAGTTCTTC. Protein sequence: CASSIAGGRDEQFF.

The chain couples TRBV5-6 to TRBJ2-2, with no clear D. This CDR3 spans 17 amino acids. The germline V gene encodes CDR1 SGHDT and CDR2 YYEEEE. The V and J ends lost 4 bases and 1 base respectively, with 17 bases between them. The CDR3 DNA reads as TGTGCCAGCAGCCCGCGTTATAGTAGCCGGAACACCGGGGAGCTGTTTTTT. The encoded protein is CASSPRYSSRNTGELFF.

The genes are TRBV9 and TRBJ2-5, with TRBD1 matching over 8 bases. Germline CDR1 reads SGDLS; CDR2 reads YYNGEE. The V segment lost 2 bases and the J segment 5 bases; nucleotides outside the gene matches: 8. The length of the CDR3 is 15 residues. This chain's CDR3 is CASSVGDRQGETQYF. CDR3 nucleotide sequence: TGTGCCAGCAGCGTGGGGGACAGGCAGGGGGAGACCCAGTACTTC.

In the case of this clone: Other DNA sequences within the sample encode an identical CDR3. The DNA for the CDR3 is TGTGCCAGCAGCGTAGCTACAGGGCCGAACACTGAAGCTTTCTTT. Translation: CASSVATGPNTEAFF. The genes are TRBV9 and TRBJ1-1; tentatively, D is TRBD1 (6 bases). CDR1 is SGDLS, CDR2 YYNGEE, per germline. Trimming pared 0 bases from V and 1 base from J, leaving 10 bases between. The CDR3 length is 15 residues.

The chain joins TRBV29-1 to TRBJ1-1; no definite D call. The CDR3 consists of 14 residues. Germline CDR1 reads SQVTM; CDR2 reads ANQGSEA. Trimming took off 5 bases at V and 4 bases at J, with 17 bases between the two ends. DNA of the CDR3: TGCAGCGTTCTTTATGGAGGTTGGGGCACTGAAGCTTTCTTT. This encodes CSVLYGGWGTEAFF.

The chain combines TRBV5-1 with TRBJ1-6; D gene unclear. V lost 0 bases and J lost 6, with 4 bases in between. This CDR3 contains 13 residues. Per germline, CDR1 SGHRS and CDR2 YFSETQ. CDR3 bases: TGCGCCAGCAGCTTGGACCCTAATTCACCCCTCCACTTT. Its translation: CASSLDPNSPLHF.

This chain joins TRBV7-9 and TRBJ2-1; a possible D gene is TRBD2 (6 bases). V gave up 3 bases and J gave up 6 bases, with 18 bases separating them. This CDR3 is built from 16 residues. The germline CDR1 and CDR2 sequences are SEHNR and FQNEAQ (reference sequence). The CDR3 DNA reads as TGTGCCAGCAGCTTGTTCGGCGGGGCGAATTTCAATGAGCAGTTCTTC. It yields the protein CASSLFGGANFNEQFF.

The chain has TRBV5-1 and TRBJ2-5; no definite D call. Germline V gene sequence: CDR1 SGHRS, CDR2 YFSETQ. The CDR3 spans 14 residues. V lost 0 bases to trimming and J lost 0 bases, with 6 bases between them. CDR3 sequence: CASSLATNQETQYF. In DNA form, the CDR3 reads TGCGCCAGCAGCTTGGCTACAAACCAAGAGACCCAGTACTTC.

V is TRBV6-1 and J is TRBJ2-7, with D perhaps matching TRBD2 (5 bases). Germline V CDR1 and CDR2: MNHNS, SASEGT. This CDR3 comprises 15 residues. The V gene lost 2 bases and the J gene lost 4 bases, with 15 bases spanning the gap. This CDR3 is CASSERTNGVYEQYF. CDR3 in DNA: TGTGCCAGCAGTGAACGGACCAACGGGGTGTACGAGCAGTACTTC.

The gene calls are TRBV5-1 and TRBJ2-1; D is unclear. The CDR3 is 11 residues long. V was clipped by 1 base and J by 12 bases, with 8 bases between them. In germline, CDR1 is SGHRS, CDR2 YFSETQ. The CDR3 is CASSLRELQFF. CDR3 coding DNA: TGCGCCAGCAGCTTGAGAGAACTGCAGTTCTTC.

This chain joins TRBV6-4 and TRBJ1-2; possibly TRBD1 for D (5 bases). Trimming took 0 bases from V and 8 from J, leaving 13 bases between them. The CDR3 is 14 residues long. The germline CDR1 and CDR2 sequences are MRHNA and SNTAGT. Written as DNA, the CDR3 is TGTGCCAGCAGTGACTCGCAGGCGGCAGGGGGCTACACCTTC. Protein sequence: CASSDSQAAGGYTF.

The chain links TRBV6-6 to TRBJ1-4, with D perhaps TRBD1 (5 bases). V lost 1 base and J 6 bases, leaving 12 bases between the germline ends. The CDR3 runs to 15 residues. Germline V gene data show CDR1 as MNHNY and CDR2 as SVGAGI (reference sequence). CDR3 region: CASSYLAAGDEKLFF. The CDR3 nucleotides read TGTGCCAGCAGTTACTTGGCGGCGGGGGATGAAAAACTGTTTTTT.

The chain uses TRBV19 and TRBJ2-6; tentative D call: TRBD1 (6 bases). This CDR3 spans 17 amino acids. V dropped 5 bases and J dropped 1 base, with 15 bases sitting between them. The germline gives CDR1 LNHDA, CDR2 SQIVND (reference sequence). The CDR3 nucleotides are TGTGCCAGTAGTTTGGGACATGCCACATCTGGGGCCAACGTCCTGACTTTC. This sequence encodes CASSLGHATSGANVLTF.

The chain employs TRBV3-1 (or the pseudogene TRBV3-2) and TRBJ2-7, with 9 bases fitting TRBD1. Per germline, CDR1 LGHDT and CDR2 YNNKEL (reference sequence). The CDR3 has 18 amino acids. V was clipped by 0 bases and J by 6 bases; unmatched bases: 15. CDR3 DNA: TGTGCCAGCAGCCAAGATTGGGGGCACAGGGGGCTCCAGGGCGAGCAGTACTTC. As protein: CASSQDWGHRGLQGEQYF.

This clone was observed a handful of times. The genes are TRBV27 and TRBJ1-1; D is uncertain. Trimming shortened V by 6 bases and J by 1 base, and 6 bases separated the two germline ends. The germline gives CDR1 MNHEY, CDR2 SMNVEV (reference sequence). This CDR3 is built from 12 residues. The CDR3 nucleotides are TGTGCCAGCAGGCGAGGGAACACTGAAGCTTTCTTT. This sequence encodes CASRRGNTEAFF.

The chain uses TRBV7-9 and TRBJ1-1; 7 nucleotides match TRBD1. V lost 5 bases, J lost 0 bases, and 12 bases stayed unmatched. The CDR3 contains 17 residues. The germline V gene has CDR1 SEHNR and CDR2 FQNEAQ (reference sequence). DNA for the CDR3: TGTGCCAGCAGCCTAGTCGGGACAGCAGAAATGAACACTGAAGCTTTCTTT. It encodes CASSLVGTAEMNTEAFF.

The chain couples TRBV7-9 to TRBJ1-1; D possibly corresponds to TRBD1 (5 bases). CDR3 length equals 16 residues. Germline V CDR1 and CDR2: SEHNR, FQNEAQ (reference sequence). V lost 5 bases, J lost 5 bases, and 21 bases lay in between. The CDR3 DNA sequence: TGTGCCAGCAGCGGACTTCCGAGACAGCTTCTTACTGAAGCTTTCTTT. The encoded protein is CASSGLPRQLLTEAFF.

The CDR3, as DNA: TGTGCCAGCAGCCCCGTACGGGACAGATCCTACAATGAGCAGTTCTTC. Protein: CASSPVRDRSYNEQFF. The V gene is TRBV14, the J gene TRBJ2-1; 7 bases are shared with TRBD1. After removal of 4 bases from V and 1 base from J, the junction contained 7 bases not matched to a gene. Looked up from germline, CDR1 is SGHDN and CDR2 is FVKESK. CDR3 length: 16 residues.

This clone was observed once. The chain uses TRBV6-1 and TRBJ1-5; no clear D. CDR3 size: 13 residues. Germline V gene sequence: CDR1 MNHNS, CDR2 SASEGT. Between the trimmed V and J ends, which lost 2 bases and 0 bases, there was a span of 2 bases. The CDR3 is CASSEYSNQPQHF. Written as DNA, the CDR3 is TGTGCCAGCAGTGAATATAGCAATCAGCCCCAGCATTTT.

The CDR3 DNA is TGTGCCAGCAGTGCCCAAACAGGGTCCCGGAACCAGCCCCAGCATTTT. It is translated as CASSAQTGSRNQPQHF. This sequence joins TRBV6-2 or TRBV6-3 and TRBJ1-5; tentatively, D is TRBD1 (6 bases). CDR3 length equals 16 residues. The V end lost 5 bases, the J end lost 7 bases, and 21 bases lay between the germline ends. The germline CDR1 and CDR2 sequences are MNHEY and SVGEGT.

The CDR3 loop is CAISESDRAYNEQFF. The CDR3 DNA is TGTGCCATCAGTGAGTCGGATAGAGCCTACAATGAGCAGTTCTTC. The rearrangement uses TRBV10-3 and TRBJ2-1, with D unclear. The CDR3 is 15 amino acids. Trimming removed 0 bases from V and 2 bases from J, with 8 bases in between. The germline V gene has CDR1 ENHRY and CDR2 SYGVKD.

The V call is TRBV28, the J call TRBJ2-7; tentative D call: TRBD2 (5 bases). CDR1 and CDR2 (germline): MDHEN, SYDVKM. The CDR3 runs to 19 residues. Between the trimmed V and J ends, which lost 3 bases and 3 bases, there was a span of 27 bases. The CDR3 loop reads CASSFSVPLGLSTYYEQYF. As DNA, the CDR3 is TGTGCCAGCAGTTTCTCGGTTCCCCTCGGACTGTCAACCTACTACGAGCAGTACTTC.

This CDR3 reads CASSPHDGLAGGVETQYF. CDR3 nucleotides: TGCGCCAGCAGCCCACACGATGGACTAGCGGGGGGAGTGGAGACCCAGTACTTC. V usage is TRBV5-1 and J usage is TRBJ2-5; 14 bases line up with TRBD2. Germline CDR1 is SGHRS and CDR2 is YFSETQ. V was clipped by 4 bases and J by 5 bases; unmatched bases: 13. The length of the CDR3 is 18 residues.